Described below is a single TCR beta chain sequence and its context. This entry is derived from a study of blood T cell repertoires in COVID-19. Study-level information: From T cells, B-cell-depleted T cells, or PBMCs came the material, which was cDNA or gDNA.

This CDR3 is built from 14 residues. V was clipped by 3 bases and J by 13 bases, with 21 bases between them. Per germline, CDR1 DFQATT and CDR2 SNEGSKA (reference sequence). As originally analysed: Quantification of nucleated cells was approximated via reference gene primer amplification. Libraries were prepared by immunoSEQ multiplex PCR; TCRdb keeps only in-frame clonotypes and omits some of them. The DNA was the basis for D and trimming; V, J and clone size are from that table. This sample yields a few hundred thousand clones, of which about 91% are seen a single time; over 1.1% belongs to the top ten.

This chain links TRBV20-1 with TRBJ1-4, with D maybe TRBD1 (6 bases). The sample consisted of peripheral blood. This clonotype originated in a man aged 80 or over with acute or convalescent COVID-19. The CDR3 sequence is CSASIGARRGGLFF. Here the CDR3 DNA reads TGCAGTGCTAGTATCGGGGCCCGGAGGGGGGGACTGTTTTTT.